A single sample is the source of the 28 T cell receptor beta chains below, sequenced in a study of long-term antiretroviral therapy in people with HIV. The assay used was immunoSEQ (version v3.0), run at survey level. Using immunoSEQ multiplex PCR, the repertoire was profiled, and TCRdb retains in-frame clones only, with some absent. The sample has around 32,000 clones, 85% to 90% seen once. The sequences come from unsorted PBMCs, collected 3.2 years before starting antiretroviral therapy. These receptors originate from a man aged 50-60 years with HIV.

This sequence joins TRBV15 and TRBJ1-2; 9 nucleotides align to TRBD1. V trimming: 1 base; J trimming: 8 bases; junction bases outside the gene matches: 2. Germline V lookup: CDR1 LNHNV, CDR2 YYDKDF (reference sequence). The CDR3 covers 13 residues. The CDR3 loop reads CATSRGTGAGYTF. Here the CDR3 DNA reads TGTGCCACCAGCAGAGGGACAGGGGCGGGCTACACCTTC.

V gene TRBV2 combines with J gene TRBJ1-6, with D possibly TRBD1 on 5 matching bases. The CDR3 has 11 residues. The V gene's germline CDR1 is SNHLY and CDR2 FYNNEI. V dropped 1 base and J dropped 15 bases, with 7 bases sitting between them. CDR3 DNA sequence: TGTGCCAGCAGTGAAGTCAGGGTCCTCCACTTT. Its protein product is CASSEVRVLHF.

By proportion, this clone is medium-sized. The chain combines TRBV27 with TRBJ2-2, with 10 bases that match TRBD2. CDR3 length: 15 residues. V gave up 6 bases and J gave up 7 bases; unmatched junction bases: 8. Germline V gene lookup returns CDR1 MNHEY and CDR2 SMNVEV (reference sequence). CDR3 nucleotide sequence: TGTGCCAGCAGACGGACTAGCGGACACAGCGGGGAGCTGTTTTTT. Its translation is CASRRTSGHSGELFF.

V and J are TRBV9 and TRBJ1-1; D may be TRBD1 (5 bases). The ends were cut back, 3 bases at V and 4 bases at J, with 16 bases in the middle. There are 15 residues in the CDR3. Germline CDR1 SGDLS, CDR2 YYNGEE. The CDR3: CASSADSHRSTEAFF. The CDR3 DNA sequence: TGTGCCAGCAGCGCCGACAGCCACCGTAGCACTGAAGCTTTCTTT.

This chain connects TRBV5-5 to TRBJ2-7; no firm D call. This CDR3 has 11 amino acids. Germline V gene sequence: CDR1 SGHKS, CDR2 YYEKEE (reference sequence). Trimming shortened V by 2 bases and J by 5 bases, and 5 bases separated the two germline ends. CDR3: CASSFNNEQYF. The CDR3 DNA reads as TGTGCCAGCAGCTTCAATAACGAGCAGTACTTC.

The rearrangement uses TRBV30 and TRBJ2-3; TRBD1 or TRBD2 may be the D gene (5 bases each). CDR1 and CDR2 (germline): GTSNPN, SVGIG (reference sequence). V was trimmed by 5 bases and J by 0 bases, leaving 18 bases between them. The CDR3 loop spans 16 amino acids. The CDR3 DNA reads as TGTGCCTGGCTCCCGAGGGGTTCGAGTAGCACAGATACGCAGTATTTT. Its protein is CAWLPRGSSSTDTQYF.

CDR3 sequence: CASSSDRGNTEAFF. The CDR3 DNA reads as TGTGCCAGCAGCTCAGACAGGGGTAACACTGAAGCTTTCTTT. J is TRBJ1-1 and V is TRBV11-1, with TRBD1 matching 8 bases. Trimming cost V 4 bases and J 2 bases; bases outside gene matches: 3. Per germline, CDR1 SGHAT and CDR2 FQDESV (reference sequence). This CDR3 has 14 amino acids.

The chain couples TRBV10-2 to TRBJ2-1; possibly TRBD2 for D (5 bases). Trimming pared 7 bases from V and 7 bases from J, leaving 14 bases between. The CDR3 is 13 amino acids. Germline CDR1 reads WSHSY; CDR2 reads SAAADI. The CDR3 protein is CASINGKRNEQFF. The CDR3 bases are TGCGCCAGCATTAACGGGAAAAGGAATGAGCAGTTCTTC.

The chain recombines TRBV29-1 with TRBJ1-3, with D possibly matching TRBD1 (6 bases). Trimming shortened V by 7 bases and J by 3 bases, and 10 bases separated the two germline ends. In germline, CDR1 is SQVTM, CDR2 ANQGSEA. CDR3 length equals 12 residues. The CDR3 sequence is CSAGQRGNTIYF. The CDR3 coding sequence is TGCAGCGCCGGACAGCGTGGAAACACCATATATTTT.

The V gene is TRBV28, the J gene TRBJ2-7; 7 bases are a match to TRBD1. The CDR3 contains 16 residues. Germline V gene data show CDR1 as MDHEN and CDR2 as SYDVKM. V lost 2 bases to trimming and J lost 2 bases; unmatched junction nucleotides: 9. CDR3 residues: CASSLGIWDSTYEQYF. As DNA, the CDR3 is TGTGCCAGCAGTTTAGGTATATGGGACAGTACCTACGAGCAGTACTTC.

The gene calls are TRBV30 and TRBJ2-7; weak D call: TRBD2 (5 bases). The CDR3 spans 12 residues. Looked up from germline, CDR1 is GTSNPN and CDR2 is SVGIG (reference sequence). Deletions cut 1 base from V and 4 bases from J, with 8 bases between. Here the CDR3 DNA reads TGTGCCTGGAGTGCTAGCCTTTACGAGCAGTACTTC. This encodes CAWSASLYEQYF. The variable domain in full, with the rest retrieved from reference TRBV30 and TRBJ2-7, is SQTIHQWPATLVQPVGSPLSLECTVEGTSNPNLYWYRQAAGRGLQLLFYSVGIGQISSEVPQNLSASRPQDRQFILSSKKLLLSDSGFYLCAWSASLYEQYFGPGTRLTVT.

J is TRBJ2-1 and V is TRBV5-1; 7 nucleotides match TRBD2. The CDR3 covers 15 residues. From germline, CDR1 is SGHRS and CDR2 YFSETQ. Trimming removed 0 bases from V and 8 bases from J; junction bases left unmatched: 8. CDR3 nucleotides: TGCGCCAGCAGCTTGGGACTAGCTCGTTCCGATGAGCAGTTCTTC. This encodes CASSLGLARSDEQFF.

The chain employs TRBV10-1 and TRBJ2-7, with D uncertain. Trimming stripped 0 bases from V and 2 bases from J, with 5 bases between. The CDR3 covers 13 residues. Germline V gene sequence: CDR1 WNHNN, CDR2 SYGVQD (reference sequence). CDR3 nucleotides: TGCGCCAGCAGTGAGTCGCCCACCTACGAGCAGTACTTC. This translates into CASSESPTYEQYF.

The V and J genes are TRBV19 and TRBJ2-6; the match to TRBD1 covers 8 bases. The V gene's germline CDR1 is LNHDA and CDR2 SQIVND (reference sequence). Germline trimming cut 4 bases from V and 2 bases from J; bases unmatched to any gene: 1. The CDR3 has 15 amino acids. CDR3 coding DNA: TGTGCCAGTAGTACGGACAGGGCTGGGGCCAACGTCCTGACTTTC. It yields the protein CASSTDRAGANVLTF.

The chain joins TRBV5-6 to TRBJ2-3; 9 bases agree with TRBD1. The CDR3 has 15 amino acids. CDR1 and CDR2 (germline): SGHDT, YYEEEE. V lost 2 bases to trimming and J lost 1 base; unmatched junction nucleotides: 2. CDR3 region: CASSFRTGGTDTQYF. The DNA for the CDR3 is TGTGCCAGCAGCTTCCGGACAGGGGGCACAGATACGCAGTATTTT. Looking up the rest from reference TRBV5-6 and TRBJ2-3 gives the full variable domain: DAGVTQSPTHLIKTRGQQVTLRCSPKSGHDTVSWYQQALGQGPQFIFQYYEEEERQRGNFPDRFSGHQFPNYSSELNVNALLLGDSALYLCASSFRTGGTDTQYFGPGTRLTVL.

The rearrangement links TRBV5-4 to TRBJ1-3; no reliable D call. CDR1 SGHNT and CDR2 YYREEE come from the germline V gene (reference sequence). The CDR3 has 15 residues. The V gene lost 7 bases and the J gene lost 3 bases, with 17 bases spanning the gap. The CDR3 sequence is CASAGGGVGGNTIYF. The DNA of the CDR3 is TGTGCCAGCGCAGGTGGCGGGGTCGGTGGAAACACCATATATTTT.

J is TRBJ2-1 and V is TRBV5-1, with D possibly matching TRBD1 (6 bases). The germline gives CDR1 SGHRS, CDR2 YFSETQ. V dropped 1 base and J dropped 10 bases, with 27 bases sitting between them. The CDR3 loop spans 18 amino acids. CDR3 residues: CASSLFYPTGYGLGEQFF. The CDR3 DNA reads TGCGCCAGCAGCTTGTTTTACCCGACAGGTTACGGTCTGGGCGAGCAGTTCTTC.

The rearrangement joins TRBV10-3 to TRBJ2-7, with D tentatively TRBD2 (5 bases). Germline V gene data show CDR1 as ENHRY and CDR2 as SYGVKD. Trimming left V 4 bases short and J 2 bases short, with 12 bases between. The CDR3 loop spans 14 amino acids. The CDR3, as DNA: TGTGCCATCAGTGGTTACGGGGATGCCTACGAGCAGTACTTC. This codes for CAISGYGDAYEQYF.

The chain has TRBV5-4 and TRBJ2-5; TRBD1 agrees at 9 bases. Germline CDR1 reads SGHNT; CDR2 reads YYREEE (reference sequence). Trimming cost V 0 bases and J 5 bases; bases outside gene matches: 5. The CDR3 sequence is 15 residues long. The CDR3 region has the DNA TGTGCCAGCAGCTTGGGGGGGACAGGGCGGGAGACCCAGTACTTC. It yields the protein CASSLGGTGRETQYF.

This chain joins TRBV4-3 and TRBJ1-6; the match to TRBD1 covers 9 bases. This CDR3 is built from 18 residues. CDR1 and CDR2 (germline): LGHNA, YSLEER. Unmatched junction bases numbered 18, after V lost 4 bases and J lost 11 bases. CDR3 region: CASSLSKVTGGFLTPLHF. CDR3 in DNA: TGCGCCAGCAGCCTCTCTAAAGTTACAGGGGGCTTCCTAACACCCCTCCACTTT.

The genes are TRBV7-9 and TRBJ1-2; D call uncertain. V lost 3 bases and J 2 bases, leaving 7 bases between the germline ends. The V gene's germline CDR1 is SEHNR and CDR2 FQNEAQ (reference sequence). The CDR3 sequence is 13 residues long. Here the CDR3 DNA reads TGTGCCAGCAGCTTTCCGGGGAACTATGGCTACACCTTC. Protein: CASSFPGNYGYTF.

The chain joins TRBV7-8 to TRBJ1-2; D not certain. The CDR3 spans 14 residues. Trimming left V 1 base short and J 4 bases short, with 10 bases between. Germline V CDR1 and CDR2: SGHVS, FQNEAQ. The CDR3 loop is CASSLVAGGYGYTF. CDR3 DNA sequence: TGTGCCAGCAGCTTAGTGGCAGGTGGCTATGGCTACACCTTC. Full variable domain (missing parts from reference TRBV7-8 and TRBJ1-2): GAGVSQSPRYKVAKRGQDVALRCDPISGHVSLFWYQQALGQGPEFLTYFQNEAQLDKSGLPSDRFFAERPEGSVSTLKIQRTQQEDSAVYLCASSLVAGGYGYTFGSGTRLTVV.

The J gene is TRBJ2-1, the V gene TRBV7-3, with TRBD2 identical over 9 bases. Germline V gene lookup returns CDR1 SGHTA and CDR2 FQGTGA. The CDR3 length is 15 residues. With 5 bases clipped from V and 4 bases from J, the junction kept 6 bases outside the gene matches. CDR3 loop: CASSVSGGPYNEQFF. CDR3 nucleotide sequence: TGTGCCAGCAGCGTAAGCGGGGGGCCTTACAATGAGCAGTTCTTC.

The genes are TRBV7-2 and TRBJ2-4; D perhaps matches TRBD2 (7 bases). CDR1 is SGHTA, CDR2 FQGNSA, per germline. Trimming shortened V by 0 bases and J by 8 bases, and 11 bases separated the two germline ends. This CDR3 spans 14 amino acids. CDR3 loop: CASSLAGGVDIQYF. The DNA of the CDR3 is TGTGCCAGCAGCTTAGCAGGGGGGGTTGACATTCAGTACTTC.

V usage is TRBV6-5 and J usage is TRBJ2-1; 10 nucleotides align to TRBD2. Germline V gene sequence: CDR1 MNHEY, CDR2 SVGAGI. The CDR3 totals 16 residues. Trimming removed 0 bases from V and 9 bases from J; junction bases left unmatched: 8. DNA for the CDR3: TGTGCCAGCAGTTACTCGAAACTAGCGGGATGGGGTGAGCAGTTCTTC. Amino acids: CASSYSKLAGWGEQFF.

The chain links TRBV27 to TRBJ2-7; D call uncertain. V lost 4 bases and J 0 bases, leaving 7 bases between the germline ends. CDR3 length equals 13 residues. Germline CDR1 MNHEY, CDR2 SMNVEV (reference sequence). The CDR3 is CASSWGHSYEQYF. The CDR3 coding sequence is TGTGCCAGCAGTTGGGGTCACTCCTACGAGCAGTACTTC.

The CDR3 bases are TGCGCCAGCAGCTTGGTCCCCCTAGGATACGAGCAGTACTTC. It codes for CASSLVPLGYEQYF. The chain couples TRBV5-1 to TRBJ2-7, with D uncertain. The V end was cut by 0 bases, the J end by 4 bases, with 11 bases between. The CDR3 has 14 amino acids. The germline gives CDR1 SGHRS, CDR2 YFSETQ.

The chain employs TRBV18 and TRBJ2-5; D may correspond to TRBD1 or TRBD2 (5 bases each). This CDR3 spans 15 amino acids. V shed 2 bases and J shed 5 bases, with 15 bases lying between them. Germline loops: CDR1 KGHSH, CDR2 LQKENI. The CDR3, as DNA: TGTGCCAGCTCACCAATACCCGGGACGGGGGAGACCCAGTACTTC. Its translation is CASSPIPGTGETQYF.